This T cell receptor (beta chain) was retrieved from a study of cytomegalovirus exposure and HLA in healthy donors. The study ran its PCR with 60 Vbeta and 13 Jbeta primers. Only in-frame clones appear in the TCRdb table, and some are missing; sequencing was by immunoSEQ multiplex PCR. The repertoire holds around 150,000 clones, with around 79% as singletons. The CDR3 totals 16 residues. Germline CDR1 is SEHNR and CDR2 is FQNEAQ (reference sequence). V shed 7 bases, J shed 2 bases, and the junction held 12 bases outside the gene matches. V usage is TRBV7-9 and J usage is TRBJ2-7, with TRBD2 matching 9 bases. The sequence came from a male donor in good health and CMV-seronegative. The sample consisted of PBMCs. CDR3 region: CASTLLLSSGTYEQYF. CDR3 sequence (DNA): TGTGCCAGCACCTTGCTTCTATCTAGCGGGACCTACGAGCAGTACTTC.